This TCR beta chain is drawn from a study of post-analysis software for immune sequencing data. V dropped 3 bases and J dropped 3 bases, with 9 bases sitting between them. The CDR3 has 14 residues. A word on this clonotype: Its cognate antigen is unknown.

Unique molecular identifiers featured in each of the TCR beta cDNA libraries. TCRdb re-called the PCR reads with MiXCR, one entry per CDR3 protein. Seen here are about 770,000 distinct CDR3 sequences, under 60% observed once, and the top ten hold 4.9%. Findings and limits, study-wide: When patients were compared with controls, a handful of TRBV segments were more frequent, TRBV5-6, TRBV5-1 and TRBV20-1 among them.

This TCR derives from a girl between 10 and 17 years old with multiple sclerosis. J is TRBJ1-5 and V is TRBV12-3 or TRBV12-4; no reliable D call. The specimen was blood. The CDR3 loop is CASSLSVINQPQHF. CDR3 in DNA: TGTGCCAGCAGTTTGAGTGTGATCAATCAGCCCCAGCATTTT.